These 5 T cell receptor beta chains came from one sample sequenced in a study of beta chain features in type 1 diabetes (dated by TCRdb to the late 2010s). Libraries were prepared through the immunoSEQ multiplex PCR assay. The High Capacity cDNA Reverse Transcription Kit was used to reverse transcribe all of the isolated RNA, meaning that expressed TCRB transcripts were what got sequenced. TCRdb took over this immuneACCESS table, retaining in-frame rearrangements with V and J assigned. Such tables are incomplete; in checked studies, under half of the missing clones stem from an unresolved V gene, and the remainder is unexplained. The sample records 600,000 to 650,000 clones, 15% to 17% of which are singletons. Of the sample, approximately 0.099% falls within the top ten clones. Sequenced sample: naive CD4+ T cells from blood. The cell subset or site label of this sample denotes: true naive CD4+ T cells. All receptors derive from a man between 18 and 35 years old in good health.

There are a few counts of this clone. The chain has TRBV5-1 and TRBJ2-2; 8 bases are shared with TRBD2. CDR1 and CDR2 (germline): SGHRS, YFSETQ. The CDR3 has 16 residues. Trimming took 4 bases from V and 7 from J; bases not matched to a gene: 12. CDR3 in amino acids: CASSRPALAGFGELFF. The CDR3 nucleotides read TGCGCCAGCAGCCGCCCGGCGCTAGCGGGCTTCGGGGAGCTGTTTTTT. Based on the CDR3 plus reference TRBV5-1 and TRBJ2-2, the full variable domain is KAGVTQTPRYLIKTRGQQVTLSCSPISGHRSVSWYQQTPGQGLQFLFEYFSETQRNKGNFPGRFSGRQFSNSRSEMNVSTLELGDSALYLCASSRPALAGFGELFFGEGSRLTVL.

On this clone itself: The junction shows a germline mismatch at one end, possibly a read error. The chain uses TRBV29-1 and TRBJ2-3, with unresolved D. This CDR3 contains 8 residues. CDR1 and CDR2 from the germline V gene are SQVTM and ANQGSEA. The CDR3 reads CSVEDRGF. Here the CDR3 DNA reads TGCAGCGTTGAAGACAGAGGCTTT.

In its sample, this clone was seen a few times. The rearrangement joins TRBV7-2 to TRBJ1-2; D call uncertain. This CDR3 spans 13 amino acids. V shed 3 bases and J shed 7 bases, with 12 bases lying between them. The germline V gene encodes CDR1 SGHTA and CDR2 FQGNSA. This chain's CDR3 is CASSLTFDTGYTF. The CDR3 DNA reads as TGTGCCAGCAGCTTGACATTTGATACTGGCTACACCTTC.

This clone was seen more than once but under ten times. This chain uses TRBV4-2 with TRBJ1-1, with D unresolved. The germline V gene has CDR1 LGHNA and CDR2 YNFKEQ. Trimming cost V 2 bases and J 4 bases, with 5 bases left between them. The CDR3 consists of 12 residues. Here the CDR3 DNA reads TGTGCCAGCAGCCAAAGAGTCACTGAAGCTTTCTTT. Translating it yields CASSQRVTEAFF.

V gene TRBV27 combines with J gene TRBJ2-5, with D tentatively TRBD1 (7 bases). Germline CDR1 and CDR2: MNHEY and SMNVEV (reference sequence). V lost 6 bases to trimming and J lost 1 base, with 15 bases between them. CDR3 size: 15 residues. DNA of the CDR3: TGTGCCAGCAGGCGGGACAGTTGGGGCCAAGAGACCCAGTACTTC. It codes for CASRRDSWGQETQYF.